This TCR beta chain was identified in a study of blood T cells in healthy people across ages (dated by TCRdb to between 2014 and 2016). A note on the overall study: Template switching captured roughly one uniquely barcoded TCR beta cDNA molecule per two T cells in model experiments. The donors were split into four age groups: young (average about 16 years), middle-aged (39), aged (approximately 59) and long-lived (under 85). Using deep sequencing normalized with unique cDNA molecular identifiers, the study measured how TCR beta repertoire diversity changes with age. Two additional independent replicas of 1 million unique cDNA reads from the same blood draw were analyzed for two donors (one aged 18 to 29 and one aged 80 or older). To avoid experimental bias, donors of different ages were distributed randomly across sequencing lanes.

Overall results and qualifications from the work: The long-lived group showed more naive CD4+ T cells, fewer expanded clones and increased TCR diversity than the aged group, suggesting age selection. Conclusive comparison of naive and antigen-experienced compartments was prevented by the profiling of bulk unsorted PBMCs. Total diversity estimates from one million sequenced T cells were considered lower bounds and underestimates. As age increased, observed TCR beta diversity per million T cells dropped in a roughly linear way, and a significant reduction was already evident by age 40. Donor CMV infection status was unknown, potentially confounding age-related changes in expanded clonotypes. There was a strong correlation between observed TCR beta diversity and the percentage of naive T cells measured by flow cytometry.

The method behind the library was 5' RACE. TCRdb names Illumina HiSeq 2500 as the instrument used. The second PCR ran for roughly 7 to 12 cycles and used a J-beta primer mix along with a sample-barcoded 5' primer. A unique molecular identifier was introduced onto each TCR beta cDNA molecule by a template-switch 5' adaptor carrying 12 random nucleotides. Each sample yielded at least 2.5 million CDR3-containing paired-end reads. First-strand cDNA was synthesized from all RNA with the Mint cDNA synthesis kit, primed by a TRBC-specific oligonucleotide. Following uracil-DNA glycosylase treatment, all cDNA underwent a first 18-cycle PCR with the universal primers M1SS and BC2_uni_R. As for the original processing: Normalization of each sample was performed by random selection of 1 million high-quality reads, each carrying a distinct molecular identifier. Reads sharing molecular identifiers were discarded rather than binned into consensus sequences. MiTCR, with a Q25 quality threshold and the strictest error-elimination algorithm, was used for CDR3 identification, clonotype clustering and error correction. A nonparametric unseen species model with Euler transformation was used to estimate lower-bound total TCR beta diversity. The raw public data were reprocessed by TCRdb itself: fastp quality trimming at Q25, MiXCR clonotype calling, in-frame beta chains only. Each entry is one CDR3 protein sequence, shown with its most common DNA and genes. The V and J calls shown here were made by TCRdb, not taken from the authors' results. For this sample there are around 650,000 distinct CDR3 sequences; roughly 41% appear just once. The top ten constitute around 32% of the sample.

The roughly 39 donors, aged 6 to 90 years, were systemically healthy Caucasian individuals from Russia. Around 10 milliliters of peripheral blood were collected from each donor into EDTA-treated Vacutainer tubes. Ficoll-Paque density-gradient centrifugation was used to isolate PBMCs, with at least 6.5 million obtained per sample. Total RNA, at least 6 micrograms per sample, was extracted from PBMCs with Trizol reagent. For every donor, flow cytometry on a PBMC aliquot measured the percentage of naive CD45RAhigh/CD27high T cells. According to the germline V gene, CDR1 reads KGHSH and CDR2 reads LQKENI. V and J are trimmed by 5 bases and 11 bases, and the gene matches miss 11 bases of the junction. Its CDR3 holds 13 amino acids, cysteine through phenylalanine. The kept DNA is CDR3 alone, 39 bases in frame from the first base. This clonotype was seen more than once but under ten times. Its antigen is not yet known. No clone much larger than this one lies a single base away; base qualities are absent.

This sequence was found in an elderly man in good health. The rearrangement joined TRBV18 to TRBJ2-5, with 7 bases matching TRBD1. The sequenced sample was blood. The CDR3 amino acid sequence is: CASSTGTDNEQYF. Here is the DNA: TGTGCCAGCTCAACTGGGACAGACAATGAGCAGTACTTC.